This T cell receptor beta chain was sequenced during a study of cytomegalovirus exposure and HLA in healthy donors. Study-level background: The approximately 670 first-cohort repertoires shared a platform with the 130 or so validation repertoires, as reported in a later analysis. Study-wide results and caveats: Rarity held for most TCR sequences, but there were some public TCRs that occurred in many donors. Some TCR beta chains (164 of them) were listed as cytomegalovirus-associated.

Assay used: immunoSEQ multiplex PCR; TCRdb lists only in-frame clones, some missing. The sample lists tens of thousands of clones; 91% were seen once. Deletions cut 4 bases from V and 5 bases from J, with 14 bases between. CDR1 and CDR2 from the germline V gene are MNHNS and SASEGT. The CDR3 is 14 residues long. The table lists this clone with a few counts. Its target is not known. The V and J genes are TRBV6-1 and TRBJ1-2; a possible D gene is TRBD1 (6 bases). The clonotype originates from a woman aged 25 to 39 in good health and CMV-seronegative. The sequenced sample was PBMCs. The CDR3 bases are TGTGCCAGCAGTGTCGACAGGAATTTTTATGGCTACACCTTC. Translating gives CASSVDRNFYGYTF.